This T cell receptor (beta chain) was recorded in a study of spatial heterogeneity in lung cancer. Across the study: Compared with alpha-chain sequences, beta-chain sequences were consistently detected in greater numbers.

Time point described: sample taken at primary tumor resection. Unique molecular identifiers, one per molecule, were present on every TCR cDNA molecule. TCRdb re-called the 5' RACE reads with MiXCR, one entry per CDR3 protein. The sample shows around 63,000 distinct CDR3 sequences, nearly 6.5% of them seen only once. In its sample, this clonotype was seen many times. This TCR was sampled from a female donor with early-stage non-small cell lung cancer. Sequences were derived from PBMCs, sampled at surgery.

The chain's CDR3 is CSARPPGEGYNEQFF. CDR3 sequence (DNA): TGCAGTGCTAGACCCCCGGGAGAGGGGTACAATGAGCAGTTCTTC. This chain joins TRBV20-1 and TRBJ2-1; maybe TRBD2 (6 bases). CDR1 is DFQATT and CDR2 is SNEGSKA in the germline V gene (reference sequence). The CDR3 contains 15 residues. Trimming pared 2 bases from V and 4 bases from J, leaving 15 bases between.